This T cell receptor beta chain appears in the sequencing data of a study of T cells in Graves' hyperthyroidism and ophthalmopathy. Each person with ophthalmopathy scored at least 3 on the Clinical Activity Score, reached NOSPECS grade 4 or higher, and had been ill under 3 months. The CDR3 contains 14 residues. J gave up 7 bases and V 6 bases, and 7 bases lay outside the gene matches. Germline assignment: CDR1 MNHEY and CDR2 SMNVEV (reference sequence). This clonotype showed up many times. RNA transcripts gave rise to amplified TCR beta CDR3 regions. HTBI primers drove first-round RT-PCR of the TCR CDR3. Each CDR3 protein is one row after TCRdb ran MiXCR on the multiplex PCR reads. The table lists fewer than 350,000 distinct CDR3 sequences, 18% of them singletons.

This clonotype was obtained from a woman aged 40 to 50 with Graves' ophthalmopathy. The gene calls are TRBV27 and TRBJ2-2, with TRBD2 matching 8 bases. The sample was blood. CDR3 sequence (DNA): TGTGCCAGCAGACTGCGGGAGGAAGTCGGGGAGCTGTTTTTT. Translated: CASRLREEVGELFF.